This record looks at one T cell receptor beta chain sequence and its context. Its antigen is not identified. The data were obtained in a study of T cell clones after liver transplantation. For the study at large: HCV positivity affected three of eight recipients; the rest lacked autoimmune or viral indications.

Germline CDR1 SGHKS, CDR2 YYEKEE (reference sequence). The germline V and J ends were trimmed by 3 bases and 0 bases, with 13 bases remaining between them. The CDR3 is 15 amino acids. Method: immunoSEQ multiplex PCR; TCRdb's copy keeps in-frame clones and lacks some. The table has under 55,000 clones, about 86% seen once. Overall study results and limits: The donor-reactive repertoire was only partly measurable in a couple of subjects, lacking donor cells.

The sequencing used CD4+ T cells from blood, collected 24 months after liver transplant. The V call is TRBV5-5, the J call TRBJ2-7; possibly TRBD2 for D (6 bases). The clonotype was recovered from a human patient who received a liver transplant. The T cells may come from the graft donor. In DNA, the CDR3 is TGTGCCAGCAGCTCCCTCAGAGCGGGCTCCTACGAGCAGTACTTC. Translating it yields CASSSLRAGSYEQYF.